This T cell receptor beta chain was recorded in a study of OX40 agonist ivuxolimab in advanced cancers. The overall study: The dose-escalation cohort was about 86% male, with a mean age of around 60 years, ranging about 20 to 85.

It was autoimmune disease history or systemic immunosuppression that excluded patients. Clones were read by immunoSEQ multiplex PCR, and TCRdb kept only the in-frame ones, dropping some. The sample has some 85,000 clones, 90% to 95% seen once. The sequencing here drew on CD4+ or CD8+ T cells sorted from blood, taken in a trial of the OX40 agonist ivuxolimab. The origin of this receptor is an adult with an advanced solid tumor such as melanoma, head and neck, liver or kidney cancer.

For the CDR3, the DNA is TGTGCCAGCAGCTCCACCGGGACATCAACGCAGTATTTT. Its protein product is CASSSTGTSTQYF. The chain employs TRBV7-2 and TRBJ2-3; maybe TRBD1 (6 bases). V lost 4 bases and J lost 9, with 14 bases in between. This CDR3 comprises 13 residues. Germline CDR1 SGHTA, CDR2 FQGNSA.